The clone carrying this TCR beta chain was recorded at least ten times. The target antigen is unknown. This sample is drawn from a study of human T cells and chemical hapten exposure. Overall study findings and caveats: Healthy individuals' immune responses may differ from those of donors, who had alopecia.

It was the library that attached unique molecular identifiers to individual cDNA molecules. A single record per CDR3 protein comes from TCRdb applying MiXCR to the RACE reads. This sample carries approximately 95,000 distinct CDR3 sequences, about an eighth of them seen once, and the ten largest clones take roughly 3.1%. The time point here: patch test 2, 6 weeks after DPC sensitization. As to treatment: therapeutic diphenylcyclopropenone sensitization with weekly scalp DPC. Donation of samples came from alopecia patients who were 18 to 70 years old and suitable for DPC. Someone pulled total RNA out of unfractionated whole blood. Specimen: whole blood, collected in connection with sensitization to the hapten diphenylcyclopropenone (DPC). This clonotype was sampled from a woman in her thirties or forties with alopecia areata. Some clones in this sample may be carry-over from other donors' samples.

The CDR3, as DNA: TGCGCCAGCAGCTTGAGCGGACACGGGCAAGAGACCCAGTACTTC. This encodes CASSLSGHGQETQYF. The chain is built from TRBV5-1 and TRBJ2-5; D might be TRBD1 or TRBD2, each matching 5 bases. V lost 1 base to trimming and J lost 2 bases, with 12 bases between them. CDR1 SGHRS and CDR2 YFSETQ come from the germline V gene. This CDR3 region has 15 residues.